A single sample gave rise to the 6 T cell receptor beta chains below, sequenced in a study of regulatory T cells in long-lasting Graves disease. Both iRepertoire HTBI primers and Arm-PCR of CDR3 regions were used to build the TCR beta libraries. TCRdb re-analysed the multiplex PCR reads in MiXCR, keeping a single row per CDR3 protein. The profile shows more than 350,000 distinct CDR3 sequences, approximately 15% of them singletons. As for time point: newly diagnosed GD, antithyroid drugs for less than 3 months. Following extraction of RNA from PBMCs, that RNA was used to make the TCR library. The same sample was also studied in work on T cells in Graves' hyperthyroidism and ophthalmopathy.

Material: peripheral blood mononuclear cells (PBMCs), obtained at new diagnosis, from a patient treated with antithyroid drugs. The receptors were gathered from a woman aged 25 to 39 with Graves disease.

This chain links TRBV5-5 with TRBJ2-5, with 7 nucleotides matching TRBD2. Trimming cost V 4 bases and J 5 bases; bases outside gene matches: 20. The CDR3 consists of 18 residues. Germline lookup yields CDR1 SGHKS and CDR2 YYEKEE (reference sequence). CDR3: CASSRTSGGVGYVETQYF. The CDR3 DNA reads TGTGCCAGCAGCCGTACCTCGGGGGGAGTGGGTTATGTGGAGACCCAGTACTTC.

This sequence joins TRBV7-9 and TRBJ2-1; maybe TRBD2 (6 bases). V lost 1 base and J lost 6, with 13 bases in between. The germline CDR1 and CDR2 sequences are SEHNR and FQNEAQ (reference sequence). The CDR3 covers 15 residues. Here the CDR3 reads CASSLVRLEGNEQFF. The CDR3, as DNA: TGTGCCAGCAGCTTAGTGCGACTAGAGGGCAATGAGCAGTTCTTC.

This clonotype was seen a handful of times. This chain uses TRBV11-2 with TRBJ2-1, with D tentatively TRBD2 (5 bases). The CDR3 is 13 amino acids. V shed 0 bases and J shed 13 bases, with 13 bases lying between them. The V gene's germline CDR1 is SGHAT and CDR2 FQNNGV. CDR3 DNA sequence: TGTGCCAGCAGCTTAGAGTCTGCTAGCCCCCAGTTCTTC. Translated, it gives CASSLESASPQFF.

Notes on this clonotype: A clone one base away is much larger, so this may be a read error. The rearrangement links TRBV7-6 to TRBJ2-5; TRBD2 matches at 9 bases. The V and J ends lost 0 bases and 11 bases, in that order; junction bases with no gene match: 28. Germline loops: CDR1 SGHVS, CDR2 FNYEAQ. This CDR3 is 21 amino acids long. This CDR3 is CASSLAQDSGRGTHTYNEQYF. As DNA, the CDR3 is TGTGCCAGCAGCTTAGCGCAGGATAGCGGGAGAGGGACCCATACCTACAATGAGCAGTACTTC.

This clonotype showed up just a few times. The CDR3 region is CASSPQNEWDQETQYF. CDR3 in DNA: TGTGCCAGCAGCCCACAAAATGAGTGGGACCAAGAGACCCAGTACTTC. The chain is built from TRBV3-1 and TRBJ2-5; D not resolved. From germline, CDR1 is LGHDT and CDR2 YNNKEL (reference sequence). This CDR3 comprises 16 residues. The ends were cut back, 4 bases at V and 0 bases at J, with 15 bases in the middle.

At least ten counts were recorded for this clonotype. The V call is TRBV5-8, the J call TRBJ1-5; D not certain. This CDR3 is built from 19 residues. V lost 1 base to trimming and J lost 5 bases, with 25 bases between them. The germline V gene encodes CDR1 SGHTS and CDR2 YDEGEE. CDR3 DNA sequence: TGTGCCAGCAGCTTGTTCGTAGGGTGGGCGTCGAGTATGGATCAGCCCCAGCATTTT. It is translated as CASSLFVGWASSMDQPQHF.